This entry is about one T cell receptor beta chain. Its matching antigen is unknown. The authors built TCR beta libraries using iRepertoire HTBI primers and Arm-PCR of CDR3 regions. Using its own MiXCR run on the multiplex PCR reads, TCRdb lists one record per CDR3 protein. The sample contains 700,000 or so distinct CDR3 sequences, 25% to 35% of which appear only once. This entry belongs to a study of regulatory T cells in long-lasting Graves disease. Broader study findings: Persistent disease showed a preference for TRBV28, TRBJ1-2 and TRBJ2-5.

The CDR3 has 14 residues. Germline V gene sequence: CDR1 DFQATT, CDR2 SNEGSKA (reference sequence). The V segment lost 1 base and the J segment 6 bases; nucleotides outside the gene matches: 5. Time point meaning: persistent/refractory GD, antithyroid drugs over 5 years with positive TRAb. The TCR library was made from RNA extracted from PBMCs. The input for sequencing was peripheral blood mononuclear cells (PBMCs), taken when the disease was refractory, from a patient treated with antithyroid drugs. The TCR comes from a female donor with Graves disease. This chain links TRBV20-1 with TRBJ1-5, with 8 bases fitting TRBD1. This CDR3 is CSARGPGGLQPQHF. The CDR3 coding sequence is TGCAGTGCTAGAGGGCCAGGGGGCCTTCAGCCCCAGCATTTT.